These 12 T cell receptor beta chains were all obtained from the same sample, sequenced in a study of human T cells and chemical hapten exposure. One entry per CDR3 protein results from TCRdb running MiXCR on the RACE reads. Of about 360,000 distinct CDR3 sequences listed, nearly 5% are singletons. Documented time point: patch test 1, 2 weeks after DPC sensitization. Treatment: therapeutic diphenylcyclopropenone sensitization with weekly scalp DPC. This material consisted of whole blood, taken in connection with sensitization to the hapten diphenylcyclopropenone (DPC). The source is a woman in her fifties or sixties with alopecia areata. Some clones in this sample may be carry-over from other donors' samples.

The chain links TRBV9 to TRBJ2-7; possibly TRBD2 for D (7 bases). V dropped 3 bases and J dropped 1 base, with 14 bases sitting between them. The CDR3 covers 15 residues. Germline V lookup: CDR1 SGDLS, CDR2 YYNGEE. CDR3 residues: CASSGHGGTSYEQYF. The DNA of the CDR3 is TGTGCCAGCAGCGGGCACGGGGGGACATCCTACGAGCAGTACTTC.

This clonotype was detected many times. The V gene is TRBV2, the J gene TRBJ1-2; D uncertain. Germline lookup yields CDR1 SNHLY and CDR2 FYNNEI. The germline V and J ends were trimmed by 4 bases and 0 bases, with 15 bases remaining between them. There are 16 residues in the CDR3. The DNA for the CDR3 is TGTGCCAGCAGTGGAAGGAGCACAGACTCTAACTATGGCTACACCTTC. Its protein is CASSGRSTDSNYGYTF.

This clonotype appeared a few times. The chain links TRBV7-2 to TRBJ2-3, with 7 bases aligning to TRBD1. The CDR3 is 15 residues long. CDR1 and CDR2 from the germline V gene are SGHTA and FQGNSA. Trimming removed 0 bases from V and 6 bases from J; junction bases left unmatched: 6. CDR3 amino acids: CASSLATGRTDTQYF. CDR3 nucleotides: TGTGCCAGCAGCTTAGCGACAGGGAGAACGGATACGCAGTATTTT. The entire variable domain, with the rest obtained from reference TRBV7-2 and TRBJ2-3, is as follows: GAGVSQSPSNKVTEKGKDVELRCDPISGHTALYWYRQSLGQGLEFLIYFQGNSAPDKSGLPSDRFSAERTGGSVSTLTIQRTQQEDSAVYLCASSLATGRTDTQYFGPGTRLTVL.

The rearrangement links TRBV10-3 to TRBJ1-3, with D perhaps matching TRBD1 (5 bases). The length of the CDR3 is 10 residues. V lost 10 bases and J 5 bases, leaving 6 bases between the germline ends. The germline V gene has CDR1 ENHRY and CDR2 SYGVKD. CDR3 loop: CARDRNTIYF. CDR3 DNA: TGTGCCAGGGACCGAAACACCATATATTTT.

This clonotype was recorded a few times. The rearrangement uses TRBV9 and TRBJ2-3; the D gene is possibly TRBD2 (6 bases). Germline V gene data show CDR1 as SGDLS and CDR2 as YYNGEE. The CDR3 loop spans 15 amino acids. Trimming shortened V by 3 bases and J by 8 bases, and 19 bases separated the two germline ends. Here the CDR3 reads CASSGSGTQHSTQYF. In nucleotides, the CDR3 is TGTGCCAGCAGCGGGTCCGGGACTCAACATAGTACGCAGTATTTT.

A few counts support this clonotype. The rearrangement uses TRBV27 and TRBJ2-3, with 11 bases matching TRBD1. This CDR3 spans 12 amino acids. Germline CDR1 MNHEY, CDR2 SMNVEV (reference sequence). With V trimmed by 8 bases and J by 14 bases, 9 bases remained unmatched. Here the CDR3 reads CASGQGARERYF. DNA of the CDR3: TGTGCCAGCGGACAGGGGGCTAGGGAACGGTATTTT.

V gene TRBV5-4 combines with J gene TRBJ1-2; maybe TRBD1 (6 bases). V lost 0 bases, J lost 6 bases, and 12 bases lay in between. CDR1 is SGHNT and CDR2 is YYREEE in the germline V gene (reference sequence). The CDR3 is 14 amino acids. This CDR3 is CASSLVGAPHGYTF. The CDR3 DNA reads as TGTGCCAGCAGCTTGGTGGGGGCCCCTCATGGCTACACCTTC. Using reference TRBV5-4 and TRBJ1-2 for the parts outside the CDR3, the full variable domain is ETGVTQSPTHLIKTRGQQVTLRCSSQSGHNTVSWYQQALGQGPQFIFQYYREEENGRGNFPPRFSGLQFPNYSSELNVNALELDDSALYLCASSLVGAPHGYTFGSGTRLTVV.

This clonotype came up many times. The chain couples TRBV29-1 to TRBJ2-1; 8 nucleotides agree with TRBD2. The length of the CDR3 is 12 residues. The J segment lost 15 bases and the V segment lost 3 bases, leaving 10 bases of the junction unmatched. Germline CDR1 SQVTM, CDR2 ANQGSEA. CDR3 loop: CSVESGSLSRFF. The CDR3 nucleotides are TGCAGCGTTGAGAGCGGGAGCCTGTCTAGGTTCTTC.

This clonotype was recorded at least ten times. The chain couples TRBV7-2 to TRBJ1-5, with D unresolved. The germline V and J ends were trimmed by 1 base and 5 bases, with 6 bases remaining between them. The CDR3 runs 13 residues. Per germline, CDR1 SGHTA and CDR2 FQGNSA. The CDR3 is CASSLERDQPQHF. The CDR3 DNA sequence: TGTGCCAGCAGCTTAGAAAGGGATCAGCCCCAGCATTTT.

This clonotype was counted only a few times. This chain links TRBV2 with TRBJ2-7; 7 bases map to TRBD1. This CDR3 region has 16 residues. The V segment lost 8 bases and the J segment 0 bases; nucleotides outside the gene matches: 13. CDR1 and CDR2 (germline): SNHLY, FYNNEI. CDR3 coding DNA: TGTGCCAGCGGGGGAATCGGGACAGAAAACTCCTACGAGCAGTACTTC. It yields the protein CASGGIGTENSYEQYF.

This clonotype was found many times. This chain uses TRBV6-6 with TRBJ2-1, with TRBD2 as a possible D gene (6 bases). This CDR3 has 13 amino acids. The germline V and J ends were trimmed by 8 bases and 8 bases, with 16 bases remaining between them. Per the germline V gene, CDR1 is MNHNY and CDR2 is SVGAGI (reference sequence). The CDR3 protein is CASRGIPSDEQFF. The CDR3 coding sequence is TGTGCCAGCCGGGGGATTCCCTCCGATGAGCAGTTCTTC.

Regarding this clonotype: Without the conserved terminal phenylalanine or tryptophan, this CDR3 likely stems from a read error. V gene TRBV29-1 combines with J gene TRBJ1-3; D remains ambiguous. V shed 6 bases and J shed 0 bases, with 12 bases lying between them. The CDR3 runs 14 residues. CDR1 and CDR2 from the germline V gene are SQVTM and ANQGSEA. Here the CDR3 reads CSVMAKLSGNTIYL. The DNA of the CDR3 is TGCAGCGTAATGGCCAAACTCTCTGGAAACACCATATATTTA.